Listed below are T cell receptor beta chains from one sample, sequenced in a study of T cells in Graves' hyperthyroidism and ophthalmopathy. TCRdb reprocessed the multiplex PCR reads with MiXCR, giving one entry per CDR3 protein. Among about 640,000 distinct CDR3 sequences, approximately 42% were seen once, and the ten largest hold about 7.7%. The sequenced material came from peripheral blood or thyroid tissue (not recorded which). Receptors originate from an adult man with Graves' disease, either hyperthyroidism or ophthalmopathy (not recorded which). Both conserved end residues are trimmed from each CDR3. Each record gives: V gene, CDR3 protein.

>TRBV29-1
SVENPGGSLH
>TRBV5-6
ASSPRTGNEKLF
>TRBV5-1
ASSSGLAGVTDTQY
>TRBV7-9
ASSLGYRDSFYEQY
>TRBV2
ASSIPGGSRGNTIY
>TRBV11-3
ASSAQGQVAGELF
>TRBV14
ASSQGARAEAF
>TRBV5-1
ASSSDLLSGNTIY
>TRBV20-1
SAITGGQETQY
>TRBV5-1
ASSRVNRGGTEAF
>TRBV5-4
ASRLDREKGQPQH
>TRBV11-3
ASSLGRQGEGYT
>TRBV6-5
ASRTSGGPQETQY
>TRBV9
ASSVVSGYGYT
>TRBV25-1
ARQSFGYT
>TRBV9
ASSVGHYTEAF
>TRBV5-1
ASRSSPGQNTEAF
>TRBV29-1
SVEERGKGYGYT
>TRBV20-1
SASPDYEQY
>TRBV7-9
ASSQEGGGGQGSHEQY
>TRBV29-1
SVAGRGGGYGYT
>TRBV25-1
ASRQGNEKLF
>TRBV6-5
ASSDWGFGELF
>TRBV12-3/TRBV12-4
ASSDRGRINQPQH
>TRBV7-9
ASSLPGGAEAF
>TRBV29-1
SVLLSQGLAGVTGELF
>TRBV7-2
ASSLPSTGRNSPLH
>TRBV7-9
ASSLYTGTYTEAF
>TRBV29-1
SVDQGAGNTIY
>TRBV6-5
ASGERAGPKQY
>TRBV10-3
ASSQGGRNYEAF
>TRBV9
ASSVGGRDEKLF
>TRBV19
ASSIPGGSNQPQH
>TRBV12-3/TRBV12-4
AIRGDREAGANVLT
>TRBV19
ASSLEGTDMRETQY
>TRBV20-1
SGEGVNEQY
>TRBV10-3
AISHMSRTGRNTEAF
>TRBV2
ASSDSSTTGSYNSPLH
>TRBV10-3
AIRKQGLANEKLF
>TRBV12-3/TRBV12-4
ASSLGGLPLAGYT
>TRBV25-1
AVRGPSPGANVLT
>TRBV19
ASSLAGLGGYEQY
>TRBV18
ASLEQGVHEQY